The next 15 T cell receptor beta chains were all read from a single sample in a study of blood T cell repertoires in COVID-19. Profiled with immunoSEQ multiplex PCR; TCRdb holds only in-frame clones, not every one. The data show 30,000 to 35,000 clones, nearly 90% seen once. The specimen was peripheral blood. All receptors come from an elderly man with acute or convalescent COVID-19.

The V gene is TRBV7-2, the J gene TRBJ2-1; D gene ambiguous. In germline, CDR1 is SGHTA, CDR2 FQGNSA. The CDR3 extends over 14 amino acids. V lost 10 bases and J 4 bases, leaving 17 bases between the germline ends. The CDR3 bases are TGTGCCATCGACCCTGTTGGGCTTTACAATGAGCAGTTCTTC. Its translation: CAIDPVGLYNEQFF.

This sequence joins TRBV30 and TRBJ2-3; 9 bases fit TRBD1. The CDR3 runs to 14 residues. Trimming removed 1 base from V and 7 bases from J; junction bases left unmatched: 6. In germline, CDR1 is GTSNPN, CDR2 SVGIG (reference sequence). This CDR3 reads CAWSGDRVGNTQYF. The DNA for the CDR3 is TGTGCCTGGAGTGGGGACAGGGTGGGAAATACGCAGTATTTT.

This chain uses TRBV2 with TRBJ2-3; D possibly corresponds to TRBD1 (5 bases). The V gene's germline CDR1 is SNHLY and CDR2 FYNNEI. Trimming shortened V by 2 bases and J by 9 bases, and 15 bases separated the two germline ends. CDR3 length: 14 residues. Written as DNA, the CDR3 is TGTGCCAGCAGTGAAATGTCGTTTGGACAAACGCAGTATTTT. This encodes CASSEMSFGQTQYF.

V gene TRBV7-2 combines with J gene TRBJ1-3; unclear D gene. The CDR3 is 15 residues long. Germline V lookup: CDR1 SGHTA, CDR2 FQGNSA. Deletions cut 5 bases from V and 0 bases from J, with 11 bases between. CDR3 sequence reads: CASSRVGLSGNTIYF. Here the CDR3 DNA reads TGTGCCAGCAGCCGGGTCGGACTCTCTGGAAACACCATATATTTT.

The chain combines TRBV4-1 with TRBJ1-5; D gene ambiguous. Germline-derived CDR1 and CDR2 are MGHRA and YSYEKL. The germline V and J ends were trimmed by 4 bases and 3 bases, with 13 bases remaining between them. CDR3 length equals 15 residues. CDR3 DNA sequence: TGCGCCAGCAGCCGGTTTGCGGCCAACAATCAGCCCCAGCATTTT. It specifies CASSRFAANNQPQHF.

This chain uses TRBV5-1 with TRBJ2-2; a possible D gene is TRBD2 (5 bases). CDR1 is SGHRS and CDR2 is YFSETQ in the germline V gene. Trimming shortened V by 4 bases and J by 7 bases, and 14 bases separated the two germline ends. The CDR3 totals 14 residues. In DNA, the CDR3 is TGCGCCAGCAGCCGCTTTCTCCGGGGCGGGGAGCTGTTTTTT. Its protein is CASSRFLRGGELFF. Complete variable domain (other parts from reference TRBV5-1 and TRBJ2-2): KAGVTQTPRYLIKTRGQQVTLSCSPISGHRSVSWYQQTPGQGLQFLFEYFSETQRNKGNFPGRFSGRQFSNSRSEMNVSTLELGDSALYLCASSRFLRGGELFFGEGSRLTVL.

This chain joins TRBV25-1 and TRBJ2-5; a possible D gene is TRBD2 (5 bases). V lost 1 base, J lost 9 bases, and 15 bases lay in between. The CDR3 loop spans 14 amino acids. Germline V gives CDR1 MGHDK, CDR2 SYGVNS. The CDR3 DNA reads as TGTGCCAGCAGTGAATCTAATCTGCGAGGGTCCCAGTACTTC. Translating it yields CASSESNLRGSQYF.

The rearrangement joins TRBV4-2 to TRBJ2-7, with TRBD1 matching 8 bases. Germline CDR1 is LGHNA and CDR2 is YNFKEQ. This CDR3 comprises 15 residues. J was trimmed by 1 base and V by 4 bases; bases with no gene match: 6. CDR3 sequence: CASSLPGQASYEQYF. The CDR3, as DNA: TGTGCCAGCAGCCTCCCGGGACAGGCGTCCTACGAGCAGTACTTC.

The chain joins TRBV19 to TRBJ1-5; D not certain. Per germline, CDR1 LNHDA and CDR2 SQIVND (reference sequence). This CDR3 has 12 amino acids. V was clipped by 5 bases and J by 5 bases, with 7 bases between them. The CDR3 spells CASSQIDQPQHF. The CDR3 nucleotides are TGTGCCAGTAGTCAGATCGATCAGCCCCAGCATTTT. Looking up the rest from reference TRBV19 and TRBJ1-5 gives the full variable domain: DGGITQSPKYLFRKEGQNVTLSCEQNLNHDAMYWYRQDPGQGLRLIYYSQIVNDFQKGDIAEGYSVSREKKESFPLTVTSAQKNPTAFYLCASSQIDQPQHFGDGTRLSIL.

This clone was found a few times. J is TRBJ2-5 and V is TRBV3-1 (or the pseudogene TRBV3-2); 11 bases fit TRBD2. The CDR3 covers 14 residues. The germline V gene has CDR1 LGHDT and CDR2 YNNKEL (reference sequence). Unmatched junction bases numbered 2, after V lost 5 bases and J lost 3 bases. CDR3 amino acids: CASSVAGGEETQYF. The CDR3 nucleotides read TGTGCCAGCAGCGTAGCGGGAGGGGAAGAGACCCAGTACTTC.

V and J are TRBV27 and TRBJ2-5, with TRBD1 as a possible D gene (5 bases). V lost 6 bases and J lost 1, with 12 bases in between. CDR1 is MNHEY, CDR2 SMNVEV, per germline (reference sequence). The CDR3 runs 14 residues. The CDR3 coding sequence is TGTGCCAGCAGCCACTCGGACACCCAAGAGACCCAGTACTTC. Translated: CASSHSDTQETQYF.

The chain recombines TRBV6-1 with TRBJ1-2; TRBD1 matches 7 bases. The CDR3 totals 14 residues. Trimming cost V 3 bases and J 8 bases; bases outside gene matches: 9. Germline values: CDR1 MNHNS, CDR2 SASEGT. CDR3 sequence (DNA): TGTGCCAGCAGTGAGGGAGACAGGGCGCCCGGCTACACCTTC. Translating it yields CASSEGDRAPGYTF.

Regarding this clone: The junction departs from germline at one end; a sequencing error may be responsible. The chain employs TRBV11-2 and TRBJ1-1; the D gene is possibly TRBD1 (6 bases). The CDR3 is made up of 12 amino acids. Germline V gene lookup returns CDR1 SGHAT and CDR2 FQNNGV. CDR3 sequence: CASSLGGGRVVF. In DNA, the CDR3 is TGTGCCAGCAGCTTAGGGGGGGGCCGAGTAGTCTTT.

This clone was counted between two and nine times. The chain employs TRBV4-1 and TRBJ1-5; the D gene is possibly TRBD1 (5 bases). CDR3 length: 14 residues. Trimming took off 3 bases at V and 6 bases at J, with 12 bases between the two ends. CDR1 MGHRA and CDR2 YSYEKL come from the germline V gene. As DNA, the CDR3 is TGCGCCAGCAGCCATATAGGGGTGCGTCAGCCCCAGCATTTT. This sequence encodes CASSHIGVRQPQHF.

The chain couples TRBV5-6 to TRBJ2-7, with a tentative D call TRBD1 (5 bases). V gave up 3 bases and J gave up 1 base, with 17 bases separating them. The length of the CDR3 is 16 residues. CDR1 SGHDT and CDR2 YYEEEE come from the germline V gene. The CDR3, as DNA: TGTGCCAGCAGCTCACGGGTGAGGACAACATCCTACGAGCAGTACTTC. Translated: CASSSRVRTTSYEQYF.